Listed below are T cell receptor beta chains from one sample, sequenced in a study of human T cells and chemical hapten exposure. TCRdb re-analysed the RACE reads in MiXCR, keeping a single row per CDR3 protein. The sample has 65,000 to 90,000 distinct CDR3 sequences; approximately 6.6% are singletons. The sample in question was whole blood, obtained in connection with sensitization to the hapten diphenylcyclopropenone (DPC). The receptors derive from a woman aged 25 to 45 with alopecia areata. Some clones in this sample may be carry-over from other donors' samples. The CDR3 runs from the conserved cysteine through the conserved F or W. The order of the fields is J gene, V gene, D gene, clone size, CDR3 DNA, CDR3 protein. D genes are given only for firm matches. Where a row states a size, it is once, few, many or the class of an expanded clone; other rows omit it.

J gene: TRBJ2-7; V gene: TRBV7-9; D gene: TRBD2; clone size: many; CDR3 DNA: TGTGCCAGCAGCGTCCACCCAACTAGCGGGGGGTTCTCCTACGAGCAGTACTTC; CDR3 protein: CASSVHPTSGGFSYEQYF
J gene: TRBJ2-5; V gene: TRBV27; D gene: TRBD1; clone size: many; CDR3 DNA: TGTGCCAGCAGTTTAAGGGACAGGGGTCAAGAGACCCAGTACTTC; CDR3 protein: CASSLRDRGQETQYF
J gene: TRBJ1-5; V gene: TRBV6-6; D gene: TRBD1; clone size: many; CDR3 DNA: TGTGCCAGCACCTATCTACAGGGGGGATATGGCAATCAGCCCCAGCATTTT; CDR3 protein: CASTYLQGGYGNQPQHF
J gene: TRBJ2-3; V gene: TRBV5-1; D gene: TRBD2; clone size: .; CDR3 DNA: TGCGCCAGCAGCCCGAGGGGCTCTAGCGGGGGGCCTGATACGCAGTATTTT; CDR3 protein: CASSPRGSSGGPDTQYF
J gene: TRBJ1-6; V gene: TRBV14; D gene: TRBD1; clone size: few; CDR3 DNA: TGTGCCAGCAGCCCGTTACAGGGGCGCAATTCACCCCTCCACTTT; CDR3 protein: CASSPLQGRNSPLHF
J gene: TRBJ2-7; V gene: TRBV27; D gene: .; clone size: many; CDR3 DNA: TGTGCCAGCAGCTCGGGACTGGACCCCTACGAGCAGTACTTC; CDR3 protein: CASSSGLDPYEQYF
J gene: TRBJ1-2; V gene: TRBV5-4; D gene: TRBD1; clone size: few; CDR3 DNA: TGTGCCAGCAGCCCGGGACAGACCTATGGCTACACCTTC; CDR3 protein: CASSPGQTYGYTF
J gene: TRBJ1-2; V gene: TRBV7-8; D gene: .; clone size: .; CDR3 DNA: TGTGCCAGCAGCGAACAGGACACCCCGTATGGCTACACCTTC; CDR3 protein: CASSEQDTPYGYTF
J gene: TRBJ1-4; V gene: TRBV6-5; D gene: .; clone size: many; CDR3 DNA: TGTGCCAGCAGGGGACTAGCAACTAATGAAAAACTGTTTTTT; CDR3 protein: CASRGLATNEKLFF
J gene: TRBJ1-2; V gene: TRBV27; D gene: TRBD1; clone size: .; CDR3 DNA: TGTGCCAGCAGTGGGACAGCTTCCCCCTATGGCTACACCTTC; CDR3 protein: CASSGTASPYGYTF
J gene: TRBJ1-1; V gene: TRBV11-2; D gene: .; clone size: many; CDR3 DNA: TGTGCCAGCAGCTTAGGAGAGAGAGAAGCTTTCTTT; CDR3 protein: CASSLGEREAFF
J gene: TRBJ1-6; V gene: TRBV7-9; D gene: TRBD1; clone size: few; CDR3 DNA: TGTGCCAGCAGCTGGACAGGGGGGAATTCACCCCTCCACTTT; CDR3 protein: CASSWTGGNSPLHF
J gene: TRBJ2-7; V gene: TRBV27; D gene: .; clone size: few; CDR3 DNA: TGTGCCAGCAGGGGAACGAGTACCCCGGAGGGGTACTTC; CDR3 protein: CASRGTSTPEGYF
J gene: TRBJ2-3; V gene: TRBV2; D gene: TRBD2; clone size: .; CDR3 DNA: TGTGCCAGCAGCAGAACAAATATGCCGGGACTAGCGGGGGGGCCCCCCCGGGACACAGATACGCAGTATTTT; CDR3 protein: CASSRTNMPGLAGGPPRDTDTQYF